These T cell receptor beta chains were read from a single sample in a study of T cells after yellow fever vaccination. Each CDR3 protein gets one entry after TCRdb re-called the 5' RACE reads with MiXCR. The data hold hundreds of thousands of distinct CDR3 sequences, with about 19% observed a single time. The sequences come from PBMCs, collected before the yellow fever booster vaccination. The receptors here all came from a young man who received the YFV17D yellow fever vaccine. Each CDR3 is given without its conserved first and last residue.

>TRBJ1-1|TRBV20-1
RAARGFDTEAF
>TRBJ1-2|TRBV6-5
ASSYDPSSYGYT
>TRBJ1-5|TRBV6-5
ASSWARNQPQH
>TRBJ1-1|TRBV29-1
SAGSGWGMNTEAF
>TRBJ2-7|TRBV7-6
ASSLDPGEGVSIEQY
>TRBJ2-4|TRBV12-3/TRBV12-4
ASSGALWGIQY
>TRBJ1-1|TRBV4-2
ASSQAADRGRTWVSF
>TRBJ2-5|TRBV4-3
ASSQALLARETQY
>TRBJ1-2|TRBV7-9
ASSLGRGRFYGYT
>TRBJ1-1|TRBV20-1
SAIRYSNTEAF